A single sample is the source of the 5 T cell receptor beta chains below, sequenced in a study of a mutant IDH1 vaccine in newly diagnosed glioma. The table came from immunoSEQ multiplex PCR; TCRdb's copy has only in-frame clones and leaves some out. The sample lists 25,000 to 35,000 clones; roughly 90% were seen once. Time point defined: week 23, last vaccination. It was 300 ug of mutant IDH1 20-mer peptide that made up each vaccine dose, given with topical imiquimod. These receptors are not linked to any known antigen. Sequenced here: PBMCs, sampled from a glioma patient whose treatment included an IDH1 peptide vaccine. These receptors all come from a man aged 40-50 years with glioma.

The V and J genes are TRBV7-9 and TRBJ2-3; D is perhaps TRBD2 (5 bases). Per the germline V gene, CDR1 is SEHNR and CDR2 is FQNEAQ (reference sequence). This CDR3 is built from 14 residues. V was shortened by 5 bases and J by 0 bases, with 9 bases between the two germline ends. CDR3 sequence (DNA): TGTGCCAGCAGCCCCGGGGTCAGCACAGATACGCAGTATTTT. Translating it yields CASSPGVSTDTQYF. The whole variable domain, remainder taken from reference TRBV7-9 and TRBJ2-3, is DTGVSQNPRHKITKRGQNVTFRCDPISEHNRLYWYRQTLGQGPEFLTYFQNEAQLEKSRLLSDRFSAERPKGSFSTLEIQRTEQGDSAMYLCASSPGVSTDTQYFGPGTRLTVL.

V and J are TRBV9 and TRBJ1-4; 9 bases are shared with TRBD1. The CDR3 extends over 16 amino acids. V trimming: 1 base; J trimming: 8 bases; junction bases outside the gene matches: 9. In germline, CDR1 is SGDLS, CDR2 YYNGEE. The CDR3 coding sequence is TGTGCCAGCAGCGTATCCACAGGGGGCGAAGGGGAAAAACTGTTTTTT. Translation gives CASSVSTGGEGEKLFF.

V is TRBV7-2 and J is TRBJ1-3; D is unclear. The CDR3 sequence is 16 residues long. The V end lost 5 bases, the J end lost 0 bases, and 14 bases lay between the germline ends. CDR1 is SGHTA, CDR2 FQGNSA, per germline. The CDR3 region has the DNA TGTGCCAGCAGCCCGAGCCGCGGTAACTCTGGAAACACCATATATTTT. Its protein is CASSPSRGNSGNTIYF. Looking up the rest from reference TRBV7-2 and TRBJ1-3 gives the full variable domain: GAGVSQSPSNKVTEKGKDVELRCDPISGHTALYWYRQSLGQGLEFLIYFQGNSAPDKSGLPSDRFSAERTGGSVSTLTIQRTQQEDSAVYLCASSPSRGNSGNTIYFGEGSWLTVV.

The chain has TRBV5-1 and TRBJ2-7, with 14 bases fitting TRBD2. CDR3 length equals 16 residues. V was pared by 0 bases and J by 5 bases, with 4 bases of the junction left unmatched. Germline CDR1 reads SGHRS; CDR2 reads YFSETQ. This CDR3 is CASSLVGLAGGDEQYF. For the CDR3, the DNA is TGCGCCAGCAGCTTGGTTGGACTAGCGGGAGGTGACGAGCAGTACTTC.

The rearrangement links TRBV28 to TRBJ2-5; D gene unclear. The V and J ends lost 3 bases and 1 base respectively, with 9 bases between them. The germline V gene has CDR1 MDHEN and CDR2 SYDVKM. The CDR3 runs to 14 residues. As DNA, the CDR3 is TGTGCCAGCAGTTTGGTGCGATCCCAAGAGACCCAGTACTTC. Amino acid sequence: CASSLVRSQETQYF.